Following are 14 T cell receptor beta chains from one sample sequenced in a study of cytomegalovirus exposure and HLA in healthy donors. The primer mix had 60 Vbeta and 13 Jbeta primers. Profiling relied on immunoSEQ multiplex PCR, and the TCRdb table lists in-frame clones only, not all of them. This table lists 100,000 to 150,000 clones. Material for sequencing was PBMCs. These receptors came from a middle-aged woman in good health and CMV-seronegative.

V gene TRBV4-3 combines with J gene TRBJ1-2, with TRBD1 matching 9 bases. Losses at the gene ends were 4 bases for V and 4 bases for J; bases not matched to a gene: 4. The CDR3 totals 14 residues. The germline V gene encodes CDR1 LGHNA and CDR2 YSLEER. The CDR3 sequence: CASSLQGASYGYTF. The DNA for the CDR3 is TGCGCCAGCAGCCTACAGGGGGCCTCCTATGGCTACACCTTC.

This sequence joins TRBV5-1 and TRBJ1-2, with 7 bases fitting TRBD1. CDR1 SGHRS and CDR2 YFSETQ come from the germline V gene. The CDR3 is made up of 13 amino acids. After removal of 4 bases from V and 3 bases from J, the junction contained 3 bases not matched to a gene. CDR3 bases: TGCGCCAGCAGCAGCCAGGGGGACTATGGCTACACCTTC. Amino acid sequence: CASSSQGDYGYTF.

V gene TRBV2 combines with J gene TRBJ1-3; no clear D gene. V was clipped by 3 bases and J by 4 bases, with 4 bases between them. The CDR3 is made up of 12 amino acids. CDR1 and CDR2 (germline): SNHLY, FYNNEI. The chain's CDR3 is CASSDRGNTIYF. In DNA, the CDR3 is TGTGCCAGCAGTGACCGGGGAAACACCATATATTTT.

The CDR3 coding sequence is TGTGCCGGGGGGACAGGGTCAGGGTACAATGAGCAGTTCTTC. Protein product: CAGGTGSGYNEQFF. This chain uses TRBV11-2 with TRBJ2-1, with 9 nucleotides matching TRBD1. Losses at the gene ends were 11 bases for V and 4 bases for J; bases not matched to a gene: 9. This CDR3 has 14 residues. The germline V gene has CDR1 SGHAT and CDR2 FQNNGV.

The chain couples TRBV4-2 to TRBJ1-5, with 7 bases aligning to TRBD1. The trim removed 0 bases at V and 7 bases at J, leaving 9 bases unmatched. This CDR3 has 16 amino acids. CDR1 is LGHNA and CDR2 is YNFKEQ in the germline V gene. CDR3 nucleotides: TGTGCCAGCAGCCAAGAAATGAAACAGGGGAGACAGCCCCAGCATTTT. Encoded protein: CASSQEMKQGRQPQHF.

The CDR3 region is CAISEPGQGAFNTEAFF. CDR3 bases: TGTGCCATCAGTGAGCCGGGACAGGGGGCCTTTAACACTGAAGCTTTCTTT. This chain uses TRBV10-3 with TRBJ1-1; 12 bases are shared with TRBD1. Germline CDR1 is ENHRY and CDR2 is SYGVKD. This CDR3 spans 17 amino acids. Germline trimming cut 2 bases from V and 2 bases from J; bases unmatched to any gene: 6.

This chain connects TRBV7-2 to TRBJ2-7, with 9 bases matching TRBD2. Germline CDR1 and CDR2: SGHTA and FQGNSA. The CDR3 has 15 amino acids. V was clipped by 5 bases and J by 7 bases; unmatched bases: 12. The CDR3 here is CASSPWGSGGNEQYF. The CDR3 DNA sequence: TGTGCCAGCAGCCCCTGGGGTAGCGGGGGAAATGAGCAGTACTTC.

The J gene is TRBJ1-2, the V gene TRBV29-1, with D possibly being TRBD1 (6 bases). There are 12 residues in the CDR3. Germline CDR1 reads SQVTM; CDR2 reads ANQGSEA. V was cut by 4 bases and J by 6 bases, with 12 bases left in between. CDR3 residues: CSVGTAVDGYTF. DNA for the CDR3: TGCAGCGTTGGGACAGCCGTCGATGGCTACACCTTC.

V usage is TRBV7-3 and J usage is TRBJ1-1, with 8 bases fitting TRBD1. CDR1 SGHTA and CDR2 FQGTGA come from the germline V gene. The CDR3 totals 13 residues. Losses at the gene ends were 4 bases for V and 4 bases for J; bases not matched to a gene: 2. The CDR3 reads CASSSQGATEAFF. In DNA, the CDR3 is TGTGCCAGCAGCTCCCAGGGGGCCACTGAAGCTTTCTTT.

The chain combines TRBV19 with TRBJ2-5; D is uncertain. Trimming shortened V by 5 bases and J by 5 bases, and 9 bases separated the two germline ends. The CDR3 has 12 residues. From germline, CDR1 is LNHDA and CDR2 SQIVND (reference sequence). In DNA form, the CDR3 reads TGTGCCAGTAGTGCCATGCAGGAGACCCAGTACTTC. This translates into CASSAMQETQYF.

V and J are TRBV7-2 and TRBJ1-1; possible D gene TRBD1, 6 bases. The ends were cut back, 3 bases at V and 0 bases at J, with 8 bases in the middle. This CDR3 spans 14 amino acids. Germline CDR1 SGHTA, CDR2 FQGNSA. The DNA for the CDR3 is TGTGCCAGCAGCTTGGGACAAGTGAACACTGAAGCTTTCTTT. This codes for CASSLGQVNTEAFF.

The CDR3 DNA sequence: TGTGCCATCAGTGGACGAGGGAACACTGAAGCTTTCTTT. It yields the protein CAISGRGNTEAFF. J is TRBJ1-1 and V is TRBV10-3; D is unresolved. Germline CDR1 is ENHRY and CDR2 is SYGVKD. The CDR3 contains 13 residues. The V end was cut by 4 bases, the J end by 1 base, with 7 bases between.

The rearrangement links TRBV6-1 to TRBJ1-5; a weak D match, TRBD1 (5 bases). Germline V gives CDR1 MNHNS, CDR2 SASEGT. This CDR3 has 16 residues. The V end lost 2 bases, the J end lost 3 bases, and 14 bases lay between the germline ends. This chain's CDR3 is CASSEYKGAPNQPQHF. CDR3 sequence (DNA): TGTGCCAGCAGTGAATATAAAGGGGCCCCCAATCAGCCCCAGCATTTT.

The chain has TRBV27 and TRBJ2-3; 12 bases match TRBD2. This CDR3 comprises 14 residues. The trim removed 7 bases at V and 3 bases at J, leaving 2 bases unmatched. Germline V gene lookup returns CDR1 MNHEY and CDR2 SMNVEV (reference sequence). The CDR3: CASKTSGGTDTQYF. The CDR3 coding sequence is TGTGCCAGCAAAACTAGCGGGGGGACAGATACGCAGTATTTT.